The sequence of this T cell receptor beta chain was determined in a study of Ad26.COV2.S vaccination and SARS-CoV-2 variants. Study outcomes and limitations: Researchers reported similar non-spike TCR breadth in vaccine and placebo recipients. Spike-specific TCR breadth in vaccine recipients exceeded that seen in placebo recipients.

Assay: immunoSEQ multiplex PCR; the TCRdb copy retains only in-frame clones and omits some. Of about 680,000 clones in the sample, 80% to 90% were seen once. The CDR3 consists of 13 residues. The V gene's germline CDR1 is SGDLS and CDR2 YYNGEE. The V end lost 0 bases, the J end lost 6 bases, and 6 bases lay between the germline ends. Treatment in this sample: approximately 18 received Ad26.COV2.S at low or high dose, single or two shots; about 5 received placebo; per-sample allocation not given. Vaccine and placebo recipients were sampled on day 63 after the first injection. Of note for this clone: Antigen specificity is unknown.

This specimen consisted of peripheral blood, obtained in a trial of Ad26.COV2.S vaccine versus placebo. The TCR sequence derives from a person between 18 and 59 years old who received the Ad26.COV2.S COVID-19 vaccine or a placebo. The V gene is TRBV9, the J gene TRBJ2-2; D call uncertain. The CDR3 DNA sequence: TGTGCCAGCAGCGTAGCGAATTCCGGGGAGCTGTTTTTT. Protein sequence: CASSVANSGELFF. Variable domain in full (rest from reference TRBV9 and TRBJ2-2): DSGVTQTPKHLITATGQRVTLRCSPRSGDLSVYWYQQSLDQGLQFLIQYYNGEERAKGNILERFSAQQFPDLHSELNLSSLELGDSALYFCASSVANSGELFFGEGSRLTVL.